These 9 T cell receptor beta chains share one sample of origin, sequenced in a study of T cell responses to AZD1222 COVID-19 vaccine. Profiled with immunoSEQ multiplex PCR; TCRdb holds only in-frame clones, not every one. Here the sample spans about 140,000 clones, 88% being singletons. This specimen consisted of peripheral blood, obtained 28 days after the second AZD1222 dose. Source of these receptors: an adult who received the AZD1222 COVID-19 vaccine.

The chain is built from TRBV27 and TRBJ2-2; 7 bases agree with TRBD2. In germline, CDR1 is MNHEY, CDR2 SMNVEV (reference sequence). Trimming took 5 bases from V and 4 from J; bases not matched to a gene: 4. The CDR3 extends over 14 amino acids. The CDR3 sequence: CASSRRESTGELFF. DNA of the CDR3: TGTGCCAGCAGTCGGCGGGAGTCCACCGGGGAGCTGTTTTTT.

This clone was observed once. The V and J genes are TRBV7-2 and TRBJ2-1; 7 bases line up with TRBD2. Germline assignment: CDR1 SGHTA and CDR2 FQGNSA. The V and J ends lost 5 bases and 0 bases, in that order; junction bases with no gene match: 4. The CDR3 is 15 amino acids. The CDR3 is CASSPSGSSYNEQFF. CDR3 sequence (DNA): TGTGCCAGCAGCCCTAGCGGAAGCTCCTACAATGAGCAGTTCTTC. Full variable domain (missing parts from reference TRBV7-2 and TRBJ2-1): GAGVSQSPSNKVTEKGKDVELRCDPISGHTALYWYRQSLGQGLEFLIYFQGNSAPDKSGLPSDRFSAERTGGSVSTLTIQRTQQEDSAVYLCASSPSGSSYNEQFFGPGTRLTVL.

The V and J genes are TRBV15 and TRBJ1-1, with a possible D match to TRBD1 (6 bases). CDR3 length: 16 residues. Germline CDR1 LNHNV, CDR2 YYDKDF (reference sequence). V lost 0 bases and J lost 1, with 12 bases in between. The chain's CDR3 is CATSRDDKGGNTEAFF. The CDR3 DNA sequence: TGTGCCACCAGCAGAGATGACAAGGGGGGGAACACTGAAGCTTTCTTT.

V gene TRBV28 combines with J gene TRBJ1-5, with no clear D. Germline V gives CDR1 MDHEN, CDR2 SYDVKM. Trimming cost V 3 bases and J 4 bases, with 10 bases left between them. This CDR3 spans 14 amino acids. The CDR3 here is CASSLSAANQPQHF. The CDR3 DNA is TGTGCCAGCAGTTTGTCCGCTGCAAATCAGCCCCAGCATTTT.

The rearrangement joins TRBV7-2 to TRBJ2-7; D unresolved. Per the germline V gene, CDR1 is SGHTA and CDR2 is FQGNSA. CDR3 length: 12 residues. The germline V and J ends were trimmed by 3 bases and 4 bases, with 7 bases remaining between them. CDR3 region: CASSLDYYEQYF. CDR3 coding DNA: TGTGCCAGCAGCTTGGATTATTACGAGCAGTACTTC. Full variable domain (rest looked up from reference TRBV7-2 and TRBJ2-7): GAGVSQSPSNKVTEKGKDVELRCDPISGHTALYWYRQSLGQGLEFLIYFQGNSAPDKSGLPSDRFSAERTGGSVSTLTIQRTQQEDSAVYLCASSLDYYEQYFGPGTRLTVT.

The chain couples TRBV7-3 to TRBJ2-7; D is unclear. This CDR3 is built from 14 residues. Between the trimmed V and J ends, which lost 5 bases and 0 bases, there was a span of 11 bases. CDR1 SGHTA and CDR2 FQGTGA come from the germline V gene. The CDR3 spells CASSLDPSSYEQYF. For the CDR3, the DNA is TGTGCCAGCAGCCTCGACCCAAGCTCCTACGAGCAGTACTTC.

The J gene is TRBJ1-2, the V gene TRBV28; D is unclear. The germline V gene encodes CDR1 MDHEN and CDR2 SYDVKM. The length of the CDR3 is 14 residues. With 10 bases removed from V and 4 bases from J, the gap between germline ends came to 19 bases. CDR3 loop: CATTTPAGIYGYTF. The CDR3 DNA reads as TGTGCCACCACAACCCCGGCTGGGATCTATGGCTACACCTTC.

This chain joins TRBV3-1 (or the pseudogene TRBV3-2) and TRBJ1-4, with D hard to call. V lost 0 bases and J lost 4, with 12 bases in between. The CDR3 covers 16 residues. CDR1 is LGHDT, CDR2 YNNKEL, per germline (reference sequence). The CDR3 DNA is TGTGCCAGCAGCCAAGAGGCCAGCCTGGTTAATGAAAAACTGTTTTTT. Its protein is CASSQEASLVNEKLFF.

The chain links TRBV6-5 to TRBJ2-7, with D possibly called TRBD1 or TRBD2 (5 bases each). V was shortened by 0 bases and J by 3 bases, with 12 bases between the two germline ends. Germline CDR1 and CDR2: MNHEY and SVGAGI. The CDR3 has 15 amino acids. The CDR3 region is CASSYSGDFRYEQYF. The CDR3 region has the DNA TGTGCCAGCAGTTACTCGGGGGATTTTCGCTACGAGCAGTACTTC.